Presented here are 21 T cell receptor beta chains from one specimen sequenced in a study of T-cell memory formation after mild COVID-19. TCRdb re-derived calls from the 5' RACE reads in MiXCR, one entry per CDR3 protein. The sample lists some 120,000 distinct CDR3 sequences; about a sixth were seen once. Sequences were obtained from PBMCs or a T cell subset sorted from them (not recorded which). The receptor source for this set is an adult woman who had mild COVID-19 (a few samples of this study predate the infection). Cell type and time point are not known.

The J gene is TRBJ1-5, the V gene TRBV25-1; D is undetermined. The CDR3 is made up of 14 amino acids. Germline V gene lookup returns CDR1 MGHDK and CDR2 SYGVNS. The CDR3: CPYKVAGSNQPQHF. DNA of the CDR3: TGTCCTTATAAAGTGGCAGGTAGCAATCAGCCCCAGCATTTT.

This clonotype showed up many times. The CDR3 protein is CASSPLSGLALTDTQYF. In DNA, the CDR3 is TGTGCCAGCAGTCCCCTTAGCGGGCTAGCACTCACAGATACGCAGTATTTT. V usage is TRBV2 and J usage is TRBJ2-3, with 7 bases that match TRBD2. V shed 5 bases, J shed 2 bases, and the junction held 13 bases outside the gene matches. CDR3 length: 17 amino acids. Germline lookup yields CDR1 SNHLY and CDR2 FYNNEI.

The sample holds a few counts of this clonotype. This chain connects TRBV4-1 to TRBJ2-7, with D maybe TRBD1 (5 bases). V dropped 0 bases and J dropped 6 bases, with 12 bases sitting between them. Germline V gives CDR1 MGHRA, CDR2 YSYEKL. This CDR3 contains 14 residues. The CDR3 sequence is CASSQDRGFSEQYF. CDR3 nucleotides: TGCGCCAGCAGCCAAGATAGGGGTTTCTCCGAGCAGTACTTC.

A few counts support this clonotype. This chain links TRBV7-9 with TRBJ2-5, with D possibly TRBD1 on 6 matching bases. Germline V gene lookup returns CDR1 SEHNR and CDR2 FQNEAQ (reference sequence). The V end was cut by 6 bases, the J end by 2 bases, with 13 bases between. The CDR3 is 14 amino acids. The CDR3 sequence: CASSQGGRQETQYF. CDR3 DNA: TGTGCCAGCAGTCAAGGGGGACGTCAAGAGACCCAGTACTTC.

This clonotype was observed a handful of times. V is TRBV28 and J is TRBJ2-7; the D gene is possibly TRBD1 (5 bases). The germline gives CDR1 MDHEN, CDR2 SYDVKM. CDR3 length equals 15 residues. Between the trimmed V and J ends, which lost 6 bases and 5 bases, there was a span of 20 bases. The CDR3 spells CASSSPQSVGHEQYF. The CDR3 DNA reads TGTGCCAGCAGCTCCCCTCAGAGCGTGGGGCACGAGCAGTACTTC.

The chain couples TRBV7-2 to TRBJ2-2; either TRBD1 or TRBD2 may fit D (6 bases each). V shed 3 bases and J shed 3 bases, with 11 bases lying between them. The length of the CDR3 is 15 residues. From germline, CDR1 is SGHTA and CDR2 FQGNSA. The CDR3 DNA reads TGTGCCAGCAGCTTCTGGGGGGCGCACACCGGGGAGCTGTTTTTT. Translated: CASSFWGAHTGELFF. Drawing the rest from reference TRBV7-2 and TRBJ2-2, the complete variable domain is GAGVSQSPSNKVTEKGKDVELRCDPISGHTALYWYRQSLGQGLEFLIYFQGNSAPDKSGLPSDRFSAERTGGSVSTLTIQRTQQEDSAVYLCASSFWGAHTGELFFGEGSRLTVL.

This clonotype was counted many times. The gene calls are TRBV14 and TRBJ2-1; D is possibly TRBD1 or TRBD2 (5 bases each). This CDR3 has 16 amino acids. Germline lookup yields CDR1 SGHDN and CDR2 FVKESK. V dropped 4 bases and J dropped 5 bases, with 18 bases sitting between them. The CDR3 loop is CASSPVPVGRDNEQFF. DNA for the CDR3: TGTGCCAGCAGCCCAGTACCGGTGGGGCGGGACAATGAGCAGTTCTTC.

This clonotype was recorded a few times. DNA of the CDR3: TGTGCCAGCAGCCAACGTGACAGGGGGAGAGGGTACGAGCAGTACTTC. It codes for CASSQRDRGRGYEQYF. The chain has TRBV4-2 and TRBJ2-7, with 9 bases matching TRBD1. V lost 2 bases to trimming and J lost 4 bases; unmatched junction nucleotides: 9. The germline CDR1 and CDR2 sequences are LGHNA and YNFKEQ. The CDR3 spans 16 residues.

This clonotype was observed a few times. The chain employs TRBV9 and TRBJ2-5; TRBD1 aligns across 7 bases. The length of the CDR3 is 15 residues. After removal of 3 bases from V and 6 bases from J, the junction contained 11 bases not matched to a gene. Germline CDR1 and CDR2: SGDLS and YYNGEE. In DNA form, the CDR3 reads TGTGCCAGCAGCGCCGACCTGACAGGGACCAAGACCCAGTACTTC. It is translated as CASSADLTGTKTQYF.

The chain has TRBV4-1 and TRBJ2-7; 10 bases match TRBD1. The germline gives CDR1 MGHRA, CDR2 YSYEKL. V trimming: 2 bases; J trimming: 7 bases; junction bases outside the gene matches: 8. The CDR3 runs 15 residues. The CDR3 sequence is CASSQLRQGAIEQYF. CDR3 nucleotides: TGCGCCAGCAGCCAACTGAGACAGGGGGCAATTGAGCAGTACTTC.

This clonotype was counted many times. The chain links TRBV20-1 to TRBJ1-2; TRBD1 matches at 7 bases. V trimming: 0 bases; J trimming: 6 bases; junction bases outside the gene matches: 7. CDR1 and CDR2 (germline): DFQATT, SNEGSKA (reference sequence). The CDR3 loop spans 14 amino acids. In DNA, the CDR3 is TGCAGTGCTAGAGATCCCCGCAGGGGGAATGGCTACACCTTC. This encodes CSARDPRRGNGYTF.

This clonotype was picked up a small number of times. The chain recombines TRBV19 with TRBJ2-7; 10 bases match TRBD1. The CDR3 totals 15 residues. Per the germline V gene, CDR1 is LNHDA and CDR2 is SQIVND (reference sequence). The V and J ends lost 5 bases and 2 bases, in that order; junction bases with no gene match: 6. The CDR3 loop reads CASSAGTGDTYEQYF. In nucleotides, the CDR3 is TGTGCCAGTAGTGCCGGGACAGGGGATACCTACGAGCAGTACTTC.

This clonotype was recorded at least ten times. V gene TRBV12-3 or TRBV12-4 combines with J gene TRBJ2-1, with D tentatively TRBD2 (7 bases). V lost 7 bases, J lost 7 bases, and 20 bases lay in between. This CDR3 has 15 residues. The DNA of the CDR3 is TGTGCCAGCACCAAAGGGGGGGTTGGCGGTAATGAGCAGTTCTTC. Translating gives CASTKGGVGGNEQFF.

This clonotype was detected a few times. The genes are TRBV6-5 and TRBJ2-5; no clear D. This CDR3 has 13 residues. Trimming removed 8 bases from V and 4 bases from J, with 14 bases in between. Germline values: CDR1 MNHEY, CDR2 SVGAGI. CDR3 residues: CASSPGLLETQYF. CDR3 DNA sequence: TGTGCCAGCTCCCCCGGGCTACTAGAGACCCAGTACTTC.

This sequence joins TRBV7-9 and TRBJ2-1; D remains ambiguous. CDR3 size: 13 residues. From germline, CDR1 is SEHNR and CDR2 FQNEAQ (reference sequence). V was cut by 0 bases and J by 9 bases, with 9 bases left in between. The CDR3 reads CASSLALGIEQFF. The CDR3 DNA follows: TGTGCCAGCAGCTTAGCGCTGGGGATTGAGCAGTTCTTC.

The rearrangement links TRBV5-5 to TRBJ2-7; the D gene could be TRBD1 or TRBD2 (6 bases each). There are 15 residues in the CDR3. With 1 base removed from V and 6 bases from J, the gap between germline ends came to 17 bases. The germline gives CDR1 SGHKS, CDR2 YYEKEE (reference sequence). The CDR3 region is CASSLRGLTPGEQYF. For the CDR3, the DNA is TGTGCCAGCAGCTTGCGGGGGCTTACCCCCGGCGAGCAGTACTTC. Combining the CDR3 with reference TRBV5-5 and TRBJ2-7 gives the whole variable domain DAGVTQSPTHLIKTRGQQVTLRCSPISGHKSVSWYQQVLGQGPQFIFQYYEKEERGRGNFPDRFSARQFPNYSSELNVNALLLGDSALYLCASSLRGLTPGEQYFGPGTRLTVT.

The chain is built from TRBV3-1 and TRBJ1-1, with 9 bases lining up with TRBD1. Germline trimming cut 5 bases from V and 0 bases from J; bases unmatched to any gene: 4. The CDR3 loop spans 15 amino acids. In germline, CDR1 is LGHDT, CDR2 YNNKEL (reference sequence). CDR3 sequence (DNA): TGTGCCAGCAGCGCCCGGGACAGGGTGAACACTGAAGCTTTCTTT. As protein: CASSARDRVNTEAFF.

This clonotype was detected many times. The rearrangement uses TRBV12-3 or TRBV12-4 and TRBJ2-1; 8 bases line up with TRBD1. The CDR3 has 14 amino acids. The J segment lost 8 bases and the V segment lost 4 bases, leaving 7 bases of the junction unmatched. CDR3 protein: CASSSRDRFYEQFF. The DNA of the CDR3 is TGTGCCAGCAGTTCCCGGGACAGGTTTTATGAGCAGTTCTTC.

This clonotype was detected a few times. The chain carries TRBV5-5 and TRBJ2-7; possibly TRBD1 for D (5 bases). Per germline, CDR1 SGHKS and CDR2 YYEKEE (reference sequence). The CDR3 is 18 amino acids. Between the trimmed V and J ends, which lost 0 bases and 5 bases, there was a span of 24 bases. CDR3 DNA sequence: TGTGCCAGCAGCTTGGGTGGGGTCCCCAGGGTTCGGGCACACGAGCAGTACTTC. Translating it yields CASSLGGVPRVRAHEQYF.

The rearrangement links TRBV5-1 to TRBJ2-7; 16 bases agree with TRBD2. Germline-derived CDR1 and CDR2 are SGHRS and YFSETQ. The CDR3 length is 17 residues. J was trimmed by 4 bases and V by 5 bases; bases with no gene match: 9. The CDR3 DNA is TGCGCCAGCAGATATGGGACTAGCGGGAGGGCGCCATACGAGCAGTACTTC. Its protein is CASRYGTSGRAPYEQYF.

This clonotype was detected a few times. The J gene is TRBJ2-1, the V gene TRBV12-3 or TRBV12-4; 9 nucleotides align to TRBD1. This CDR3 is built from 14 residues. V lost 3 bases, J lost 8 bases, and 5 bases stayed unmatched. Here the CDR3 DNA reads TGTGCCAGCAGTTTTACTGGGACAGGGTATGAGCAGTTCTTC. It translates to CASSFTGTGYEQFF.